The 31 T cell receptor beta chains below were found in one sample sequenced in a study of response to subunit inactivated influenza vaccine. TCRdb reprocessed the RT-PCR reads via MiXCR and lists one record per CDR3 protein. Among 750,000 to 850,000 distinct CDR3 sequences listed, around a sixth were seen once. The sample here was PBMCs from blood, taken roughly 5 days after vaccination. All receptors come from a man over 45 who received an inactivated influenza vaccine.

This clonotype was seen ten or more times. This sequence joins TRBV4-1 and TRBJ1-4; D perhaps matches TRBD1 (6 bases). CDR1 is MGHRA and CDR2 is YSYEKL in the germline V gene. V was shortened by 6 bases and J by 8 bases, with 16 bases between the two germline ends. The CDR3 length is 14 residues. CDR3 bases: TGCGCCAGCAGTCCTACAGGGTTCAGGGAAAAACTGTTTTTT. Residues: CASSPTGFREKLFF.

The rearrangement uses TRBV7-3 and TRBJ2-7; D perhaps matches TRBD1 (6 bases). V was shortened by 4 bases and J by 0 bases, with 13 bases between the two germline ends. Germline V gene data show CDR1 as SGHTA and CDR2 as FQGTGA. The CDR3 has 15 residues. Here the CDR3 DNA reads TGTGCCAGCAGCTCAAGACGGGACACCTCCTACGAGCAGTACTTC. Amino acid sequence: CASSSRRDTSYEQYF.

This clonotype was detected many times. The genes are TRBV11-2 and TRBJ2-4, with D perhaps given as TRBD1 or TRBD2 (5 bases each). CDR1 is SGHAT, CDR2 FQNNGV, per germline. The CDR3 loop spans 18 amino acids. V lost 7 bases, J lost 3 bases, and 25 bases lay in between. The CDR3 nucleotides read TGTGCCAGCACCAGGGTTAACGGGGCGCCCTTAAGCAAAAACATTCAGTACTTC. As protein: CASTRVNGAPLSKNIQYF.

This rearrangement joins TRBV7-9 to TRBJ2-3; 8 positions agree with TRBD2. V dropped 4 bases and J dropped 4; count of bases not matched to a gene: 13. Germline V lookup: CDR1 SEHNR, CDR2 FQNEAQ (reference sequence). CDR3 length: 17 amino acids. CDR3 in DNA: TGTGCCAGCAGCTCGGAGCGGGTCGGGAGGGCCCCAGATACGCAGTATTTT. It specifies CASSSERVGRAPDTQYF.

The V call is TRBV13, the J call TRBJ2-2; D unresolved. Germline V gene sequence: CDR1 PRHDT, CDR2 FYEKMQ (reference sequence). The CDR3 sequence is 13 residues long. The V gene lost 5 bases and the J gene lost 7 bases, with 11 bases spanning the gap. This CDR3 reads CASSAPLGGELFF. CDR3 nucleotide sequence: TGTGCCAGCAGCGCTCCCTTGGGCGGGGAGCTGTTTTTT.

This clonotype was picked up a small number of times. The chain employs TRBV12-3 or TRBV12-4 and TRBJ2-2, with D unresolved. The CDR3 spans 15 residues. V shed 0 bases and J shed 8 bases, with 13 bases lying between them. This chain's CDR3 is CASSLALGEQGELFF. CDR3 bases: TGTGCCAGCAGTTTAGCGCTAGGAGAGCAGGGGGAGCTGTTTTTT.

There are a few counts of this clonotype. The chain uses TRBV5-1 and TRBJ2-1; 9 bases align to TRBD1. The CDR3 runs 16 residues. Germline assignment: CDR1 SGHRS and CDR2 YFSETQ. After removal of 1 base from V and 5 bases from J, the junction contained 7 bases not matched to a gene. The CDR3, as DNA: TGCGCCAGCAGCTTGCCCCGGACAGGGGTCCACAATGAGCAGTTCTTC. Residues: CASSLPRTGVHNEQFF.

This chain joins TRBV9 and TRBJ1-1; 8 bases agree with TRBD1. Germline assignment: CDR1 SGDLS and CDR2 YYNGEE. This CDR3 has 15 residues. V lost 4 bases to trimming and J lost 2 bases; unmatched junction nucleotides: 7. As DNA, the CDR3 is TGTGCCAGCAGCAAAAGGACAGGGCATAACACTGAAGCTTTCTTT. It translates to CASSKRTGHNTEAFF.

The sample holds many counts of this clonotype. The gene calls are TRBV5-1 and TRBJ2-1, with 9 positions matching TRBD1. CDR1 and CDR2 (germline): SGHRS, YFSETQ. The CDR3 spans 15 residues. Trimming removed 3 bases from V and 5 bases from J; junction bases left unmatched: 6. CDR3 nucleotide sequence: TGCGCCAGCAGCTGGGCACAGGGGGCCAACAATGAGCAGTTCTTC. Translating gives CASSWAQGANNEQFF.

This clonotype has only a few counts. This chain links TRBV4-3 with TRBJ2-7; TRBD1 aligns across 10 bases. Looked up from germline, CDR1 is LGHNA and CDR2 is YSLEER. This CDR3 has 14 amino acids. Losses at the gene ends were 8 bases for V and 6 bases for J; bases not matched to a gene: 10. The CDR3 DNA follows: TGCGCCAGCTCCCCCGACAGGGGGCGCGGCGAGCAGTACTTC. It yields the protein CASSPDRGRGEQYF.

This chain uses TRBV24-1 with TRBJ2-3; 8 bases map to TRBD1. The germline V gene has CDR1 KGHDR and CDR2 SFDVKD. Trimming took 1 base from V and 4 from J; bases not matched to a gene: 6. The CDR3 totals 16 residues. Here the CDR3 DNA reads TGTGCCACCAGTGATTTCGGACAGGGACGCGCAGATACGCAGTATTTT. Protein: CATSDFGQGRADTQYF.

This clonotype occurred a few times. The chain has TRBV12-3 or TRBV12-4 and TRBJ2-7; D is unresolved. V gave up 3 bases and J gave up 0 bases, with 9 bases separating them. The CDR3 consists of 14 residues. CDR3 loop: CASSFGISSYEQYF. The CDR3 DNA follows: TGTGCCAGCAGTTTCGGCATTAGCTCCTACGAGCAGTACTTC.

This clonotype was seen repeatedly, ten times or more. The chain employs TRBV20-1 and TRBJ1-1; no clear D. CDR1 is DFQATT, CDR2 SNEGSKA, per germline (reference sequence). The CDR3 loop spans 11 amino acids. The V end was cut by 2 bases, the J end by 6 bases, with 7 bases between. The CDR3 DNA sequence: TGCAGTGCTAGACCGACTCCTGAAGCTTTCTTT. As protein: CSARPTPEAFF.

Written as DNA, the CDR3 is TGCAGTGCTAGAGATCTTGTCGGGAGATCCTACGAGCAGTACTTC. Translated, it gives CSARDLVGRSYEQYF. The gene calls are TRBV20-1 and TRBJ2-7; perhaps TRBD2 as D (6 bases). V lost 0 bases to trimming and J lost 1 base, with 13 bases between them. Germline CDR1 reads DFQATT; CDR2 reads SNEGSKA (reference sequence). The CDR3 has 15 amino acids.

The chain carries TRBV20-1 and TRBJ2-7, with 7 bases matching TRBD1. This CDR3 comprises 13 residues. Germline V gene lookup returns CDR1 DFQATT and CDR2 SNEGSKA (reference sequence). Germline trimming cut 3 bases from V and 4 bases from J; bases unmatched to any gene: 6. The CDR3 loop is CSARGQLDYEQYF. The DNA of the CDR3 is TGCAGTGCTAGGGGACAGTTGGATTACGAGCAGTACTTC.

This clonotype came up a few times. V and J are TRBV7-6 and TRBJ2-7; 9 positions agree with TRBD1. Trimming at V came to 5 bases and at J to 6 bases, leaving 5 bases not matched to a gene. The CDR3 contains 13 residues. The germline V gene has CDR1 SGHVS and CDR2 FNYEAQ. The CDR3 DNA reads TGTGCCAGCAGCCGAGGGACAGGGTCCGAGCAGTACTTC. Translation gives CASSRGTGSEQYF.

This clonotype was picked up a small number of times. Here the CDR3 reads CASSQFSGNEQFF. For the CDR3, the DNA is TGCGCCAGCAGCCAATTCAGTGGTAATGAGCAGTTCTTC. The chain has TRBV4-1 and TRBJ2-1; D uncertain. CDR1 and CDR2 from the germline V gene are MGHRA and YSYEKL. The germline V and J ends were trimmed by 2 bases and 7 bases, with 9 bases remaining between them. This CDR3 has 13 residues.

Only a few counts were recorded for this clonotype. The chain has TRBV6-1 and TRBJ2-2; tentatively, D is TRBD2 (6 bases). CDR3 length: 14 amino acids. V lost 6 bases, J lost 3 bases, and 11 bases lay in between. Germline values: CDR1 MNHNS, CDR2 SASEGT. The CDR3 loop reads CASSTRRDTGELFF. Here the CDR3 DNA reads TGTGCCAGCAGCACCAGGAGGGACACCGGGGAGCTGTTTTTT.

This clonotype has a handful of counts. The CDR3 is CASSFLRPSEQFF. Written as DNA, the CDR3 is TGTGCCAGCAGTTTTTTAAGGCCGAGTGAGCAGTTCTTC. The J gene is TRBJ2-1, the V gene TRBV12-3 or TRBV12-4; no clear D. This CDR3 spans 13 amino acids. The ends were cut back, 3 bases at V and 9 bases at J, with 12 bases in the middle.

This clonotype was detected a few times. The chain recombines TRBV15 with TRBJ2-5; D may be TRBD2 (6 bases). This CDR3 spans 16 amino acids. V was trimmed by 0 bases and J by 5 bases, leaving 16 bases between them. Germline assignment: CDR1 LNHNV and CDR2 YYDKDF (reference sequence). The CDR3 here is CATSRDYAGRFETQYF. DNA of the CDR3: TGTGCCACCAGCAGAGATTATGCCGGGAGATTCGAGACCCAGTACTTC.

This clonotype has just a few counts. The chain recombines TRBV6-1 with TRBJ1-4; weak D call: TRBD1 (6 bases). CDR1 MNHNS and CDR2 SASEGT come from the germline V gene. V was clipped by 10 bases and J by 3 bases, with 12 bases between them. The CDR3 has 13 residues. CDR3 loop: CATGGAANEKLFF. DNA of the CDR3: TGTGCCACTGGGGGGGCGGCTAATGAAAAACTGTTTTTT.

The chain recombines TRBV29-1 with TRBJ2-1; no clear D. Per germline, CDR1 SQVTM and CDR2 ANQGSEA. V was trimmed by 2 bases and J by 4 bases, leaving 15 bases between them. CDR3 size: 15 residues. The CDR3 DNA is TGCAGCGTTGAAATGGGAAGCATCCCATACAATGAGCAGTTCTTC. Translating gives CSVEMGSIPYNEQFF.

The V gene is TRBV29-1, the J gene TRBJ2-5, with D tentatively TRBD2 (6 bases). The CDR3 length is 12 residues. The germline gives CDR1 SQVTM, CDR2 ANQGSEA. Trimming pared 8 bases from V and 5 bases from J, leaving 15 bases between. This CDR3 reads CSMGRAGETQYF. DNA for the CDR3: TGCAGCATGGGTAGGGCGGGGGAGACCCAGTACTTC.

The CDR3 sequence: CASGLGTSGGGHNEQFF. The CDR3 nucleotides are TGTGCTAGTGGTTTGGGGACTAGCGGAGGCGGGCACAATGAGCAGTTCTTC. J is TRBJ2-1 and V is TRBV12-5; 10 bases agree with TRBD2. The germline V gene has CDR1 LGHNT and CDR2 FRNRAP. The CDR3 is 17 residues long. V was clipped by 1 base and J by 5 bases; unmatched bases: 8.

V usage is TRBV5-8 and J usage is TRBJ2-5, with D perhaps being TRBD1 or TRBD2 (5 bases each). V was clipped by 6 bases and J by 5 bases, with 23 bases between them. Germline values: CDR1 SGHTS, CDR2 YDEGEE. This CDR3 is 16 amino acids long. In nucleotides, the CDR3 is TGTGCCAGCAACCTGGGTGGGACCCAGCTAGGGGAGACCCAGTACTTC. Its protein product is CASNLGGTQLGETQYF.

Only a few counts were recorded for this clonotype. The gene calls are TRBV7-9 and TRBJ2-7; D call uncertain. The CDR3 sequence is 15 residues long. With 0 bases removed from V and 2 bases from J, the gap between germline ends came to 11 bases. The germline CDR1 and CDR2 sequences are SEHNR and FQNEAQ (reference sequence). The CDR3 sequence: CASSLASRPTYEQYF. The CDR3 DNA sequence: TGTGCCAGCAGCTTAGCGAGTCGACCGACCTACGAGCAGTACTTC.

This sequence joins TRBV28 and TRBJ1-1, with D hard to call. The CDR3 extends over 15 amino acids. V shed 7 bases and J shed 0 bases, with 15 bases lying between them. Germline V CDR1 and CDR2: MDHEN, SYDVKM. CDR3 nucleotide sequence: TGTGCCAGCACCCTCCCTAAGTTGATGAACACTGAAGCTTTCTTT. Its protein is CASTLPKLMNTEAFF.

The gene calls are TRBV9 and TRBJ2-7; a possible D gene is TRBD2 (5 bases). Trimming removed 0 bases from V and 4 bases from J, with 14 bases in between. The CDR3 covers 15 residues. CDR1 and CDR2 (germline): SGDLS, YYNGEE. The CDR3 reads CASSVESGSGYEQYF. For the CDR3, the DNA is TGTGCCAGCAGCGTAGAATCAGGATCGGGATACGAGCAGTACTTC.

The chain employs TRBV28 and TRBJ1-1, with TRBD1 as a possible D gene (5 bases). The germline V gene has CDR1 MDHEN and CDR2 SYDVKM. This CDR3 is built from 15 residues. V lost 3 bases and J lost 4, with 15 bases in between. The DNA for the CDR3 is TGTGCCAGCAGTTTCGGGGCAGGACTTAGCACTGAAGCTTTCTTT. As protein: CASSFGAGLSTEAFF.

V usage is TRBV29-1 and J usage is TRBJ2-7, with 11 bases matching TRBD1. V shed 7 bases and J 5 bases; nucleotides not matched to a gene: 13. Germline-derived CDR1 and CDR2 are SQVTM and ANQGSEA. This CDR3 region has 15 residues. CDR3 region: CSALGFGQGANEQYF. The CDR3 coding sequence is TGCAGCGCCCTAGGTTTTGGACAGGGGGCCAACGAGCAGTACTTC.

The J gene is TRBJ2-5, the V gene TRBV7-9; perhaps TRBD2 as D (5 bases). Trimming left V 5 bases short and J 4 bases short, with 14 bases between. The CDR3 is made up of 14 amino acids. Germline values: CDR1 SEHNR, CDR2 FQNEAQ (reference sequence). DNA of the CDR3: TGTGCCAGCAGCAATACTAGGATCCCAGAGACCCAGTACTTC. Residues: CASSNTRIPETQYF.